This TCR beta chain derives from a study of T cell responses to AZD1222 COVID-19 vaccine (dated by TCRdb to the early 2020s). Regarding the study in general: AZD1222 recipients whose second dose came at about 4 weeks and those whose second dose came at about 12 weeks were combined into one group, since spike-specific TCR depth and breadth did not differ between the two schedules. TCR sequencing covered some 240 trial participants: 207 given two doses of AZD1222 and 26 given two doses of MenACWY control vaccine. Trial participants were enrolled by age into subgroups of 18-55, 56-69 and 70-plus years, and approximately 150, 30 and 60 TCR-sequenced participants, respectively, were included in these subgroups. Points the paper makes about the study in general: Only a handful of AZD1222 recipients were SARS-CoV-2 seropositive at baseline, limiting conclusions about previously exposed vaccinees. After two AZD1222 doses, spike-specific TCR breadth and depth were significantly higher than at day 0 and than in MenACWY recipients. Reportedly, almost half of the unique spike-specific TCRs recognized epitopes lying outside the regions that are mutated in the B.1.351 and B.1.1.7 variants. The vaccine-associated CD4 TCRs covered the entire spike protein, and the dominant responses fell in regions 160-218 and 743-854. Participants were mostly white British and included more females than males, and it was suggested by the authors that clonal diversity may have been underestimated. No day 14 peak-response samples were available, so repertoires were characterized only after the peak T cell response. The 56-69-year group was small, and its depth increase did not reach significance, likely because of low power.

The time point label here, explained by the study, means: baseline before first vaccination. Samples from vaccinated people were obtained from the UK trials COV001 and COV002, which included a single-blind randomized controlled phase 2/3 trial of AZD1222 (ChAdOx1 nCoV-19) in healthy adults. For TCRbeta chain sequencing, PBMC samples from trial participants were taken at day 0 and at day 28 after the second dose. Points on this clone: This clone's antigen is unknown. Within one base of it there is no much larger clone, and no base qualities were kept.

The CDR3 regions of human TCRbeta chains were subjected to immunosequencing. Turning to the authors' computational methods: Repertoire TCRs were checked for matches against a reference library of SARS-CoV-2-specific TCRs that had been generated using the MIRA antigen-specificity platform. Breadth was defined as the fraction of unique TCRs that were SARS-CoV-2-associated. Depth was defined as the fraction of total T cells that were SARS-CoV-2-associated. Using the MIRA data, each spike-specific TCR was mapped to the spike region that the TCR reacts to and placed in a CD4 or CD8 class. Log10-transformed breadth and depth values were compared by one-way ANOVA with Sidak's multiple comparisons tests. TCRdb re-hosts the immuneACCESS table, in-frame sequences only. Its copies lack some clones; in the studies checked, an unresolved V gene accounts for under half of them, and the cause for the rest is not known. That table gives V, J and clone size, and the DNA gave D and trimming. A total of 150,000 or so clones appear in this sample, roughly 89% of them only once. The ten largest clones represent approximately 5.2% of the sample.

V is cut by 0 bases and J by 4 bases, and the space between the germline ends is 4 bases. CDR1 and CDR2 were assigned from the germline V gene as MGHRA and YSYEKL. The CDR3 contains 13 residues, cysteine and phenylalanine counted. Of the read, only the CDR3 DNA is kept; its 39 bases are in frame from base 1. The sequences come from peripheral blood, collected on day 0 of AZD1222 vaccination. This clonotype was sampled from an adult in good health. The sequence joins TRBV4-1 to TRBJ2-1; the D segment cannot be called with confidence. The CDR3 in this case is CASSQDPYNEQFF. The nucleotides read TGCGCCAGCAGCCAAGACCCATACAATGAGCAGTTCTTC.